This record concerns one T cell receptor (beta chain) sequence. No antigen is known for it. Sequenced by immunoSEQ multiplex PCR; TCRdb stores in-frame clones only, minus some. The repertoire holds about 110,000 clones, with around 85% as singletons. This sample was included in a study of T cell responses to AZD1222 COVID-19 vaccine. Germline values: CDR1 SGHVS, CDR2 FQNEAQ. The CDR3 loop spans 15 amino acids. V lost 1 base to trimming and J lost 4 bases, with 11 bases between them. The study's findings and limits: Clonal diversity was possibly underestimated, and white British individuals and females predominated among donors. Spike-spanning, vaccine-associated CD4 TCRs were dominant at 160-218 and 743-854. Increased Spike-specific TCR breadth and depth were observed after two AZD1222 doses. Among spike-specific TCRs, nearly half reportedly target unmutated variant regions.

This clonotype was obtained from an adult in good health. Here the sequenced sample was peripheral blood, taken on day 0 of AZD1222 vaccination. The chain couples TRBV7-8 to TRBJ1-3, with a possible D match to TRBD1 (5 bases). In DNA form, the CDR3 reads TGTGCCAGCAGCTTAGGAAGGGGAGGCGGAAACACCATATATTTT. Protein product: CASSLGRGGGNTIYF.